The clone carrying this T cell receptor (beta chain) was recorded a few times. Its antigen is not identified. CDR1 and CDR2 (germline): SGHRS, YFSETQ. Trimming left V 5 bases short and J 4 bases short, with 15 bases between. The CDR3 contains 15 residues. The record originates from a study of T cells in Graves' hyperthyroidism and ophthalmopathy. Study conclusions and caveats: A model of 13 V-J pairs discriminated ophthalmopathy from stable hyperthyroidism.

Regions amplified from RNA transcripts were the TCR beta CDR3 regions. First-round RT-PCR of the TCR CDR3 relied on the HTBI primer set. MiXCR, run by TCRdb on the multiplex PCR reads, gives a single entry per CDR3 protein. The table records about 510,000 distinct CDR3 sequences, around 50% of them present only once. The genes are TRBV5-1 and TRBJ2-2; D is unresolved. This clonotype was sampled from an adult woman with Graves' disease, either hyperthyroidism or ophthalmopathy (not recorded which). Material: peripheral blood or thyroid tissue (not recorded which). The CDR3 reads CASRKILGGTGELFF. CDR3 DNA sequence: TGCGCCAGCAGGAAGATTTTGGGTGGCACCGGGGAGCTGTTTTTT.